This T cell receptor beta chain is from a study of T-cell memory formation after mild COVID-19. This clonotype came up a few times. The germline V gene encodes CDR1 KGHSH and CDR2 LQKENI. The CDR3 loop spans 15 amino acids. V lost 3 bases, J lost 7 bases, and 9 bases stayed unmatched. A 5'RACE reaction primed in the constant segment made cDNA libraries of TCR alpha and TCR beta, and these carried sample barcodes and UMIs. TCRdb called the 5' RACE reads again in MiXCR, with one record for every CDR3 protein. The table has hundreds of thousands of distinct CDR3 sequences, under 20% seen once. The material sequenced was PBMCs or a T cell subset sorted from them (not recorded which). This receptor was taken from a man younger than 35 who had mild COVID-19 (a few samples of this study predate the infection). Cell type and time point are not known. V and J are TRBV18 and TRBJ2-1, with 7 bases that match TRBD1. The CDR3 loop reads CASSPLEGQTNEQFF. Here the CDR3 DNA reads TGTGCCAGCTCACCTTTAGAGGGACAGACAAATGAGCAGTTCTTC.